These 5 T cell receptor beta chains originate from one sample sequenced in a study of cytomegalovirus exposure and HLA in healthy donors. It was with 60 Vbeta and 13 Jbeta primers that the PCR ran. The assay was immunoSEQ multiplex PCR, and TCRdb's table has in-frame clones only and misses some. The sample has roughly 100,000 clones; roughly three quarters are singletons. Specimen: PBMCs. The receptors originated from a male donor in good health and CMV-seronegative.

The genes are TRBV7-9 and TRBJ2-6; TRBD1 might be the D (6 bases). This CDR3 contains 17 residues. Trimming shortened V by 5 bases and J by 1 base, and 15 bases separated the two germline ends. Germline values: CDR1 SEHNR, CDR2 FQNEAQ (reference sequence). The CDR3 nucleotides are TGTGCCAGCAGCCCCGCCCGGACAGAATCTGGGGCCAACGTCCTGACTTTC. Amino acids: CASSPARTESGANVLTF.

The chain combines TRBV7-2 with TRBJ2-7; 14 nucleotides agree with TRBD2. The germline gives CDR1 SGHTA, CDR2 FQGNSA. This CDR3 is built from 15 residues. Unmatched junction bases numbered 7, after V lost 5 bases and J lost 7 bases. Here the CDR3 DNA reads TGTGCCAGCAGCACTCGGACTAGCGGGAGGTATGAGCAGTACTTC. Its protein product is CASSTRTSGRYEQYF.

This clone has just a few counts. CDR3 residues: CASSLFYNFGQGTFTDTQYF. CDR3 nucleotides: TGTGCCAGCAGCTTATTCTATAACTTCGGGCAGGGAACATTCACAGATACGCAGTATTTT. The J gene is TRBJ2-3, the V gene TRBV11-3; weak D call: TRBD1 (5 bases). The CDR3 consists of 20 residues. Germline lookup yields CDR1 SGHNT and CDR2 YENEEA. Between the trimmed V and J ends, which lost 2 bases and 2 bases, there was a span of 26 bases.

The chain employs TRBV2 and TRBJ2-5; possibly TRBD2 for D (5 bases). The CDR3 is made up of 12 amino acids. Trimming removed 10 bases from V and 2 bases from J, with 11 bases in between. CDR1 and CDR2 (germline): SNHLY, FYNNEI. CDR3 in amino acids: CANAGGQETQYF. CDR3 sequence (DNA): TGTGCCAATGCGGGCGGGCAAGAGACCCAGTACTTC.

Here the CDR3 reads CASSPGLPYEQYF. CDR3 DNA sequence: TGTGCCAGCAGCCCCGGACTACCCTACGAGCAGTACTTC. J is TRBJ2-7 and V is TRBV5-4; a possible D gene is TRBD2 (6 bases). The CDR3 totals 13 residues. Germline loops: CDR1 SGHNT, CDR2 YYREEE (reference sequence). The V gene lost 4 bases and the J gene lost 2 bases, with 10 bases spanning the gap.